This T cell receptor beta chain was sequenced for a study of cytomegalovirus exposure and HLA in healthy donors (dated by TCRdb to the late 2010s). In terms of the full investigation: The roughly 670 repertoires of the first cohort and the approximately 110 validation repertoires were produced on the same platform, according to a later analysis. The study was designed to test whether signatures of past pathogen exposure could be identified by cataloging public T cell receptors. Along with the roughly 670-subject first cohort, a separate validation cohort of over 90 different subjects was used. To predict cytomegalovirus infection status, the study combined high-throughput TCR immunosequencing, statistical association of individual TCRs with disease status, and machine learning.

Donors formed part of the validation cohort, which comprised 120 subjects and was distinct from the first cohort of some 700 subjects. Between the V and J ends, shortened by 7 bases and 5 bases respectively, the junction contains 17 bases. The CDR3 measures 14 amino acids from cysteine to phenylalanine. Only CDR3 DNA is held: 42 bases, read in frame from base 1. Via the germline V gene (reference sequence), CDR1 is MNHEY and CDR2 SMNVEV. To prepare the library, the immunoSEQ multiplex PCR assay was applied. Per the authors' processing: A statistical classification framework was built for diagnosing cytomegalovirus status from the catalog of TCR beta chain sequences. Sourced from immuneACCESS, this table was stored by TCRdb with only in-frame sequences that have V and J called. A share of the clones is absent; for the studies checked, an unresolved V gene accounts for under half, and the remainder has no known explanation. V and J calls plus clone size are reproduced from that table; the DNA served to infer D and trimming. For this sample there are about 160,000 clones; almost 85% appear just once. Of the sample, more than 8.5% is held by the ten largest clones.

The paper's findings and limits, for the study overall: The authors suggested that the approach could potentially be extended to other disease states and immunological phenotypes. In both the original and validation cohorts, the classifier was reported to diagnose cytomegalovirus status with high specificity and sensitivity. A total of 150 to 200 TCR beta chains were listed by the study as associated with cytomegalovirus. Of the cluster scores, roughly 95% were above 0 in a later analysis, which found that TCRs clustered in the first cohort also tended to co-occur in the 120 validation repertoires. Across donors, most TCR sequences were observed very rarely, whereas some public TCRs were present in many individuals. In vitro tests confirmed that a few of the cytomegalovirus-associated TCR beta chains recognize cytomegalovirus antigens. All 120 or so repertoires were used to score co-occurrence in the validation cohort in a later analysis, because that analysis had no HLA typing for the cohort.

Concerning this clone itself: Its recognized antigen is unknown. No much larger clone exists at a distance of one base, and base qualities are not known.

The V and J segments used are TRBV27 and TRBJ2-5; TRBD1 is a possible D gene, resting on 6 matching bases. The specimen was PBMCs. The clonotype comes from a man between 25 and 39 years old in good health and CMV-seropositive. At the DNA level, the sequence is TGTGCCAGCACCTCATACAGGGCAGGGGAGACCCAGTACTTC. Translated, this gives CASTSYRAGETQYF.